This T cell receptor (beta chain) was found in a study of cytomegalovirus exposure and HLA in healthy donors. The primer mix had 60 Vbeta and 13 Jbeta primers. The assay was immunoSEQ multiplex PCR, and TCRdb's table has in-frame clones only and misses some. The sample holds about 190,000 clones, about 82% seen once. Germline-derived CDR1 and CDR2 are SGHRS and YFSETQ. There are 14 residues in the CDR3. V lost 0 bases to trimming and J lost 7 bases, with 8 bases between them. General study findings and limits: Later genetic work tied a missense DCLRE1C variant to beta-chain V and J trimming. Cytomegalovirus status was reportedly diagnosed by the classifier with high sensitivity and specificity.

As regards this clone: No antigen is known for it.

The chain uses TRBV5-1 and TRBJ1-6, with D perhaps matching TRBD1 (5 bases). Material: PBMCs. This clonotype was sampled from a male donor in good health and CMV-seronegative. The CDR3 DNA reads as TGCGCCAGCAGCTTGGCCCCAGGGAATTCACCCCTCCACTTT. Translating gives CASSLAPGNSPLHF.